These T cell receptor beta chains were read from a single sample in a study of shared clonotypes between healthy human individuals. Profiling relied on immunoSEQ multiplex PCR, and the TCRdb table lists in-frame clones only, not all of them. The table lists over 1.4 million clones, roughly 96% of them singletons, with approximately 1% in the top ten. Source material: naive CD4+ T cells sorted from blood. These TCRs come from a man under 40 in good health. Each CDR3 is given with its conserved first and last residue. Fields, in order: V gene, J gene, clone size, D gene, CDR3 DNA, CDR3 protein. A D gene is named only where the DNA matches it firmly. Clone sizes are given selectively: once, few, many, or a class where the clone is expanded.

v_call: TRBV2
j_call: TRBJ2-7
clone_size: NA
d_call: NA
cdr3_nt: TGTGCCAGCAGTGATGATAATCGCGGGGAGCAGTACTTC
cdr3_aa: CASSDDNRGEQYF

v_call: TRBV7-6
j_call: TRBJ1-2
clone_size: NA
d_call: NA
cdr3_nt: TGTGCCAGCAGCCGCATATCGGACGGGTTTGTCTACACCTTC
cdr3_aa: CASSRISDGFVYTF

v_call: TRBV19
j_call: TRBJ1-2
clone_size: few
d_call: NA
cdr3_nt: TGTGCCAGTAATCGGGCAGCCCATGGCTACACCTTC
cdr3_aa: CASNRAAHGYTF

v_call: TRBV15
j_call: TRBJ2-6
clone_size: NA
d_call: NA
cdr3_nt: TGTGCCACCAGCAGGGACCGCGGCTCTGGGGCCAACGTCCTGACTTTC
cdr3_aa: CATSRDRGSGANVLTF

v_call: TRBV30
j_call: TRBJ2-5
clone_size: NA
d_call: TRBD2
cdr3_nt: TGTGCCTGGAGTCCACCCTGGGAGGGAGACCAAGAGACCCAGTACTTC
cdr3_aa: CAWSPPWEGDQETQYF

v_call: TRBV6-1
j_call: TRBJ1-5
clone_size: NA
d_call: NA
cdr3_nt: TGTGCCAGCAGAGCCTATAGCAATCAGCCCCAGCATTTT
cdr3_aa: CASRAYSNQPQHF

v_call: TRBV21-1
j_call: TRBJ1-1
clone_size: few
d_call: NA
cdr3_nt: TGTGCCCCTACAAACGGGAAGTCCCGGAACACTGAAGCTTTCTTT
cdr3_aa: CAPTNGKSRNTEAFF

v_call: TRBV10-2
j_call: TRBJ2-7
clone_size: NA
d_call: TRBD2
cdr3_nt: TGCGCCAGCGGAATAGCGGGAGGGCCCCACGAGCAGTACTTC
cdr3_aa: CASGIAGGPHEQYF

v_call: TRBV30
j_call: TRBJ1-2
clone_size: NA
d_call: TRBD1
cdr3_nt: TGTGCCGGACAGGGGGCGCTCGGCTATGGCTACACCTTC
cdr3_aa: CAGQGALGYGYTF

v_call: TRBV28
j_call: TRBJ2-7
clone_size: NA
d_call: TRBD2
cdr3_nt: TGTGCCAGCAGGCCGGGAGGTTACGAGCAGTACTTC
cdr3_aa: CASRPGGYEQYF

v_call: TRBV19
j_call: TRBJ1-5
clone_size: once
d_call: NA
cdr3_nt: TGTGCCAGTACCACCCCGGTCGGCTCAGGAATGCAGCCCCAGCATTTT
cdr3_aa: CASTTPVGSGMQPQHF

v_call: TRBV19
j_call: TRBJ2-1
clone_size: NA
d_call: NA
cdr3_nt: TGTGCCAGTAGTATAGGCCAGAGCTCCTACAATGAGCAGTTCTTC
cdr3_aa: CASSIGQSSYNEQFF

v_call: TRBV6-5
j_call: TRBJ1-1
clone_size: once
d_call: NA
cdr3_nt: TGTGCCAGCAGTTACTCCTGGGGGGGGAACACTGAAGCTTTCTTT
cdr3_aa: CASSYSWGGNTEAFF

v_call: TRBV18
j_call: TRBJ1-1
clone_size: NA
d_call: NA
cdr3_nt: TGTGCCAGCTCACAACTCCAGGGTGGCTCTTCGATGAACACTGAAGCTTTCTTT
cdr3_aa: CASSQLQGGSSMNTEAFF

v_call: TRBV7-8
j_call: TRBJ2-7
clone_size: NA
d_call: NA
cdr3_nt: TGTGCCAGCAGCTTAGCGGTCCTTTCGGGCGAGCAGTACTTC
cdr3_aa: CASSLAVLSGEQYF

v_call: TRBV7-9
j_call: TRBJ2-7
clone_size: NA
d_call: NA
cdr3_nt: TGTGCCAGCAGCTTAGCCCGACTTGCTGCGAGCTCCTACGAGCAGTACTTC
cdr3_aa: CASSLARLAASSYEQYF

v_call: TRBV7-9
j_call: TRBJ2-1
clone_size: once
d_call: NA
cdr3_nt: TGTGCCAGTGTGACTACCCCGTTACCGTCCTACAATGAGCAGTTCTTC
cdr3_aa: CASVTTPLPSYNEQFF

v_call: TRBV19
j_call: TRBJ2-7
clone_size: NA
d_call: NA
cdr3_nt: TGTGCCAGTAGAAGTACAAAGGCGTACGAGCAGTACTTC
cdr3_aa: CASRSTKAYEQYF

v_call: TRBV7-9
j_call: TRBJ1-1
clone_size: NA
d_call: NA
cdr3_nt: TGTGCCAGCAGCCGATCCGGCGGCAGGGGCATGAACACTGAAGCTTTCTTT
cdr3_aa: CASSRSGGRGMNTEAFF

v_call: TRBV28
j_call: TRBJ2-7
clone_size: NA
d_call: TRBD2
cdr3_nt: TGTGCCAGCAGTTCCACTAGCGGCCGGTGGGGAGAGCAGTACTTC
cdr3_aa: CASSSTSGRWGEQYF

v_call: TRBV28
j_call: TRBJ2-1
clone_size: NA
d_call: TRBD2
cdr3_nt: TGTGCCAGCAGTATAAGACTAGCTGGGGAGCAGTTCTTC
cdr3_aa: CASSIRLAGEQFF

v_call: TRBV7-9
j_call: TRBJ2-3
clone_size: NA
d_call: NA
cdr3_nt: TGTGCCAGCAGCTCAAGGAGGCAGTCCACAGATACGCAGTATTTT
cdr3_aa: CASSSRRQSTDTQYF

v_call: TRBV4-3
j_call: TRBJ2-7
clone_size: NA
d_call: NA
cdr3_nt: TGCGCCAGCAGCCAGGCACAGGGTGGCTACGAGCAGTACTTC
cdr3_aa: CASSQAQGGYEQYF

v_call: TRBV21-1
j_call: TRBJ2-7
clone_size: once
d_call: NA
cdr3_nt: TGTGCCAGCAGCAAACCCGCAGGGGGCTCAGACTACGAGCAGTACTTC
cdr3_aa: CASSKPAGGSDYEQYF

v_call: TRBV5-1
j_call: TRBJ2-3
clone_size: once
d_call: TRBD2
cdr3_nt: TGCGCCAGCAGCTTGGCCTATCCAATCGGGAGGACCGCACGGCGTACGCAGTATTTT
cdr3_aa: CASSLAYPIGRTARRTQYF

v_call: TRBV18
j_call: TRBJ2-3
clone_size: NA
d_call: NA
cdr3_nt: TGTGCCAGCTCACCAGAGGGAAGCACAGATACGCAGTATTTT
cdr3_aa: CASSPEGSTDTQYF

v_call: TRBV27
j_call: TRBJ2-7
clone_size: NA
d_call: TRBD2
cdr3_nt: TGTGCCAGCAGTATAAAACTAGCGGGAGTTTACGAGCAGTACTTC
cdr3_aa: CASSIKLAGVYEQYF

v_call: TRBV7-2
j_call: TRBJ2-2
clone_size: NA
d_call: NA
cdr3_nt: TGTGCCAGCAGCTTAGCCCCCCAGAACACCGGGGAGCTGTTTTTT
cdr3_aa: CASSLAPQNTGELFF

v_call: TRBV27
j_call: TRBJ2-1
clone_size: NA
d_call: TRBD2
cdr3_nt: TGTGCCAGCAGTTTATTAGCGGGAGGGTCCCCGTCCTACAATGAGCAGTTCTTC
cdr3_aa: CASSLLAGGSPSYNEQFF

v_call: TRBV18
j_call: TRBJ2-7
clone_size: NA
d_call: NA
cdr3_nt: TGTGCCAGCTCCCCATCGCCCTACGAGCAGTACTTC
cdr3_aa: CASSPSPYEQYF

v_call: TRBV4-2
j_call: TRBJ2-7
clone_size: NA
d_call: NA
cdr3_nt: TGTGCCAGCAGCTTAGATGAGGGCTTGACCTACGAGCAGTACTTC
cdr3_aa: CASSLDEGLTYEQYF

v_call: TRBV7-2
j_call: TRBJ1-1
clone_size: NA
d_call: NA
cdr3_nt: TGTGCCAGCAGCCCCGGAGGGGGGGGGTACACTGAAGCTTTCTTT
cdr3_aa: CASSPGGGGYTEAFF

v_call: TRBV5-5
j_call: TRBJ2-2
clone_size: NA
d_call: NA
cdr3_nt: TGTGCCAGCAGCTTAAGAGAGGCGAACACCGGGGAGCTGTTTTTT
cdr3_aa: CASSLREANTGELFF

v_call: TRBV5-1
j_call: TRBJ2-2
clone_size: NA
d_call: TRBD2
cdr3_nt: TGCGCCAGCAGCTCCAGCGGGACGAACACCGGGGAGCTGTTTTTT
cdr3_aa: CASSSSGTNTGELFF

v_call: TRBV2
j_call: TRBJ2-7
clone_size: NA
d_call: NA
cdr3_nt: TGTGCCAGCAGTGAAGCGGGAGTACATGAGCAGTACTTC
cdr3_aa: CASSEAGVHEQYF

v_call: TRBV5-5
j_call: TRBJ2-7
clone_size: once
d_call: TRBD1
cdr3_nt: TGTGCCAGCAGCTCAGAGGGGACAGCTGAGAGGCCTAACGAGCAGTACTTC
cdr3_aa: CASSSEGTAERPNEQYF

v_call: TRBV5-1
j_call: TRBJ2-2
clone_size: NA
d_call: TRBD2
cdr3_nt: TGCGCCAGCAACAGCGGGAGTATAACCGGGGAGCTGTTTTTT
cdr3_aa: CASNSGSITGELFF

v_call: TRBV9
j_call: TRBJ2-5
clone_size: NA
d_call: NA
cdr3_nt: TGTGCCAGCAGCGAGCAGGTAGGGGAGACCCAGTACTTC
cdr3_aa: CASSEQVGETQYF